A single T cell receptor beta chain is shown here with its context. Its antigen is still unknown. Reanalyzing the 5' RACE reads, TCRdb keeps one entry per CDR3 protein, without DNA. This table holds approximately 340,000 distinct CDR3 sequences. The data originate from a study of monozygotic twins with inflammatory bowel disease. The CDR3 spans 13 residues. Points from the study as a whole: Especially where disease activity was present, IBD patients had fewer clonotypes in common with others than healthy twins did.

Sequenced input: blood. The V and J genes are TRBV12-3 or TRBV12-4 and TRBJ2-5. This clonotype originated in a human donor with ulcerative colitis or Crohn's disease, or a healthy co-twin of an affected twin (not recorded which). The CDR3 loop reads CASSPNGLQVKYF.